This T cell receptor (beta chain) was sequenced during a study of blood T cell repertoires in COVID-19. Whole-study context: T cells, B-cell-depleted T cells, or PBMCs provided the cDNA or gDNA that served as material.

The CDR3 covers 17 residues. The V gene end was trimmed by 0 bases and the J gene end by 5 bases; junction bases not matched to a gene: 7. Per the germline V gene, CDR1 is SGDLS and CDR2 is YYNGEE. This clone was observed once. As originally analysed: Reference gene primer amplification in the assay estimated nucleated cell counts. The method was immunoSEQ multiplex PCR; TCRdb's version includes in-frame clones alone and lacks a portion of them. Clone size and V and J calls were adopted from that table, with D and trimming inferred from the DNA. This sample has fewer than 100,000 clones, with 90% found just once.

The sample taken for sequencing was peripheral blood. The receptor was derived from an elderly woman with acute or convalescent COVID-19. V is TRBV9 and J is TRBJ2-2, with TRBD1 identical over 10 bases. The DNA of the CDR3 is TGTGCCAGCAGCGTAGAGGGTCGGACAGGGGGGACCGGGGAGCTGTTTTTT. Its protein is CASSVEGRTGGTGELFF.